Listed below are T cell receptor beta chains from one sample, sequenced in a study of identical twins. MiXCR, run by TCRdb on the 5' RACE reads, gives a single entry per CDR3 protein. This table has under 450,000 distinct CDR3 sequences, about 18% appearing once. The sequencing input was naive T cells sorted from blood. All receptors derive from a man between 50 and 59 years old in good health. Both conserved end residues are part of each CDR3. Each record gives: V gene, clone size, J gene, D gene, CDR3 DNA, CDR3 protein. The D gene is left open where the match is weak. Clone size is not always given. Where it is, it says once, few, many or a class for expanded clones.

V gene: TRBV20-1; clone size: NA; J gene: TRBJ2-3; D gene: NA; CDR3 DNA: TGCAGTGCTAGAGATGGTACAGTTAGCACAGATACGCAGTATTTT; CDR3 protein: CSARDGTVSTDTQYF
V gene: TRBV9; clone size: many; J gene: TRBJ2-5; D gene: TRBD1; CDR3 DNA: TGTGCCAGCAGCGTAGGTTCAGGGGGAGAGACCCAGTACTTC; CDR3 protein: CASSVGSGGETQYF
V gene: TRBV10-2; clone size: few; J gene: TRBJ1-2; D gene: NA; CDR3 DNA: TGCGCCAGCAGTGAGTCTTGGGGCTATGGCTACACCTTC; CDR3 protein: CASSESWGYGYTF
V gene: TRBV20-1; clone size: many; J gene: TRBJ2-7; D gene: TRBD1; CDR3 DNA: TGCAGTGCTCACAAACCGGGACAGGGCTTTCCCAACTCCTACGAGCAGTACTTC; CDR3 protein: CSAHKPGQGFPNSYEQYF
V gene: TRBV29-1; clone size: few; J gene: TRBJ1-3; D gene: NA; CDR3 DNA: TGCAGCGTTGAAGATCGACAGAGCTCTGGAAACACCATATATTTT; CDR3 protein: CSVEDRQSSGNTIYF
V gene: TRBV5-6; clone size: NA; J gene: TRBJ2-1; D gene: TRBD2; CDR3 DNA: TGTGCCAGCAGCCTAGGACTAGCGGGAGCATATGAGCAGTTCTTC; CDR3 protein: CASSLGLAGAYEQFF
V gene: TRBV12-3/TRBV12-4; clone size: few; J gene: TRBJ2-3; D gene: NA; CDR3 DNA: TGTGCCAGCAGTTTGGCCCTTTTGGGGGCGCCGGACACAGATACGCAGTATTTT; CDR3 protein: CASSLALLGAPDTDTQYF
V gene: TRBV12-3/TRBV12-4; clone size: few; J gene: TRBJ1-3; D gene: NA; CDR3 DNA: TGTGCCAGCAGTGTGGACCCTCGAGAATCTGGAAACACCATATATTTT; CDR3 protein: CASSVDPRESGNTIYF
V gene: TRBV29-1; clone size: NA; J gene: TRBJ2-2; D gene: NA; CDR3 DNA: TGCAGCGTGGAACGGGGAGGATTGGGGCATACCGGGGAGCTGTTTTTT; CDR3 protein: CSVERGGLGHTGELFF
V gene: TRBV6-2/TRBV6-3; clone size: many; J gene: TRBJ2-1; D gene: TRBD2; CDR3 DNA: TGTGCCAGCAGTAAACTAGCGGGAAACAATGAGCAGTTCTTC; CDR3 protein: CASSKLAGNNEQFF
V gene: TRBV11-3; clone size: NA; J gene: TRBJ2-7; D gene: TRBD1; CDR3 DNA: TGTGCCAGCAGCCGGACAGGGGGTGGCGGGGGCTACGAGCAGTACTTC; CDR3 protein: CASSRTGGGGGYEQYF
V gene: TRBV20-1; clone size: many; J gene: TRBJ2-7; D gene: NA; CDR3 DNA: TGCAGTGCTTCACAGGCCGGAATCCGCCACGAGCAGTACTTC; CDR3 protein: CSASQAGIRHEQYF
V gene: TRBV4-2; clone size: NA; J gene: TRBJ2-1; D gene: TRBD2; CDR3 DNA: TGTGCCAGCAGCCCACTAGGGGCGGGAGGGCTCAATGAGCAGTTCTTC; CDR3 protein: CASSPLGAGGLNEQFF
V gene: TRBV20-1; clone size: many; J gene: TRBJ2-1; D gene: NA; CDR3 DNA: TGCAGTGCCACTGGCGCAGGTAGCTCCTACAATGAGCAGTTCTTC; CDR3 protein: CSATGAGSSYNEQFF
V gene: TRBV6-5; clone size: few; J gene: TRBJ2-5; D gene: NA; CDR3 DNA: TGTGCCAGCAGCTATAGGGGCAGACTGCAAGAGACCCAGTACTTC; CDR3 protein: CASSYRGRLQETQYF
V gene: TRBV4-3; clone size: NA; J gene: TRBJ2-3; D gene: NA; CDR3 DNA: TGCGCCAGCAGCCCTAACTGGGGAGAAGATACGCAGTATTTT; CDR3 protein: CASSPNWGEDTQYF
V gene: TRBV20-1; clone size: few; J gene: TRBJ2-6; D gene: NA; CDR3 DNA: TGCAGTGCAGAACCTTTCGGAGGGGCCAACGTCCTGACTTTC; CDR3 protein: CSAEPFGGANVLTF
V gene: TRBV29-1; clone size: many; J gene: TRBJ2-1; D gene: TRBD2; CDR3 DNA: TGCAGCGGGGGAGGGAATGGTGAGCAGTTCTTC; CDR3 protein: CSGGGNGEQFF
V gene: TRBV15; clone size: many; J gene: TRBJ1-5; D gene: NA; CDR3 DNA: TGTGCCACCAGCAGAGATGGGGAGGGTAGTCTCCAGCATTTT; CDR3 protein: CATSRDGEGSLQHF
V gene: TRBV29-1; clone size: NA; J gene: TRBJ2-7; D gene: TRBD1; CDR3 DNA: TGCAGCGTTGAAACAGGGGGGTTGGTTGACGAGCAGTACTTC; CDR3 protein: CSVETGGLVDEQYF
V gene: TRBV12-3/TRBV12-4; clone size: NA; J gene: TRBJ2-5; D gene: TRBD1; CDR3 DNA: TGTGCCAGCAGTTTTCCGGGACAGGGTATTGGGGAGACCCAGTACTTC; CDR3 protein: CASSFPGQGIGETQYF
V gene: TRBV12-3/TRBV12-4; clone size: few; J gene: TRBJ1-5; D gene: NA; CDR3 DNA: TGTGCCAGCAGTCCTCAGGGTTTTAGCAATCAGCCCCAGCATTTT; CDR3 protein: CASSPQGFSNQPQHF